These 17 T cell receptor beta chains originate from one sample sequenced in a study of T cell repertoires in cytomegalovirus infection. TCRdb re-derived calls from the reads in MiXCR, one entry per CDR3 protein. The sample records fewer than 200,000 distinct CDR3 sequences, about 21% being singletons. Sequencing was done on a sample of PBMCs. The receptor source for this set is a human donor in good health (CMV status not recorded). Some clones in this sample may be carry-over from other donors' samples.

This clonotype has at least ten counts. The chain joins TRBV7-3 to TRBJ2-3; 10 bases are shared with TRBD1. The CDR3 contains 15 residues. In germline, CDR1 is SGHTA, CDR2 FQGTGA. Losses at the gene ends were 2 bases for V and 4 bases for J; bases not matched to a gene: 3. Here the CDR3 reads CASSLSGTGADTQYF. The CDR3, as DNA: TGTGCCAGCAGCTTATCCGGGACAGGGGCAGATACGCAGTATTTT.

The table lists this clonotype with a few counts. The chain couples TRBV4-3 to TRBJ2-1, with TRBD2 identical over 14 bases. Losses at the gene ends were 0 bases for V and 9 bases for J; bases not matched to a gene: 7. The CDR3 is 17 residues long. Looked up from germline, CDR1 is LGHNA and CDR2 is YSLEER. The CDR3 is CASSQDLGLAGVREQFF. The CDR3 DNA is TGCGCCAGCAGCCAAGATTTGGGACTAGCGGGAGTTCGTGAGCAGTTCTTC.

The chain combines TRBV28 with TRBJ2-1; 10 nucleotides match TRBD2. Germline CDR1 reads MDHEN; CDR2 reads SYDVKM. This CDR3 has 15 residues. J was trimmed by 10 bases and V by 3 bases; bases with no gene match: 9. CDR3 region: CASSLRTSGLGEQFF. Here the CDR3 DNA reads TGTGCCAGCAGTTTGCGGACTAGCGGTCTTGGGGAGCAGTTCTTC.

This clonotype has a handful of counts. V and J are TRBV6-2 or TRBV6-3 and TRBJ1-1; D is perhaps TRBD1 (5 bases). Trimming took off 8 bases at V and 1 base at J, with 11 bases between the two ends. Germline V gene lookup returns CDR1 MNHEY and CDR2 SVGEGT. The CDR3 covers 13 residues. DNA for the CDR3: TGTGCCAGCTGCGGCCAGGGGAACACTGAAGCTTTCTTT. It is translated as CASCGQGNTEAFF.

This chain connects TRBV7-9 to TRBJ1-5; D is unresolved. CDR3 length: 13 amino acids. Trimming took off 3 bases at V and 3 bases at J, with 6 bases between the two ends. In germline, CDR1 is SEHNR, CDR2 FQNEAQ (reference sequence). CDR3 in amino acids: CASSFNNNQPQHF. The CDR3 DNA follows: TGTGCCAGCAGCTTTAATAACAATCAGCCCCAGCATTTT.

This chain connects TRBV30 to TRBJ2-3; D unresolved. Trimming removed 4 bases at V and 0 bases at J, with 5 bases between. CDR3 length: 12 residues. CDR1 is GTSNPN, CDR2 SVGIG, per germline (reference sequence). The DNA for the CDR3 is TGTGCCTGGAAGGACAGCACAGATACGCAGTATTTT. Its protein is CAWKDSTDTQYF. Full variable domain (missing parts from reference TRBV30 and TRBJ2-3): SQTIHQWPATLVQPVGSPLSLECTVEGTSNPNLYWYRQAAGRGLQLLFYSVGIGQISSEVPQNLSASRPQDRQFILSSKKLLLSDSGFYLCAWKDSTDTQYFGPGTRLTVL.

This chain links TRBV7-3 with TRBJ2-1, with TRBD2 matching 9 bases. The CDR3 is made up of 14 amino acids. V trimming: 6 bases; J trimming: 15 bases; junction bases outside the gene matches: 15. Germline assignment: CDR1 SGHTA and CDR2 FQGTGA. CDR3 residues: CASRAGGLSGSPFF. CDR3 in DNA: TGTGCCAGCAGGGCAGGTGGGCTTAGCGGGAGCCCGTTCTTC.

In this sample, this clonotype turned up a few times. J is TRBJ1-4 and V is TRBV19; the D gene is possibly TRBD1 (6 bases). The V end lost 1 base, the J end lost 2 bases, and 8 bases lay between the germline ends. Per germline, CDR1 LNHDA and CDR2 SQIVND (reference sequence). The CDR3 covers 15 residues. The CDR3 loop is CASSIGQATNEKLFF. The CDR3 coding sequence is TGTGCCAGTAGTATAGGACAGGCCACTAATGAAAAACTGTTTTTT.

This clonotype was observed a handful of times. The chain links TRBV30 to TRBJ1-1; D perhaps matches TRBD1 (5 bases). CDR1 GTSNPN and CDR2 SVGIG come from the germline V gene (reference sequence). This CDR3 has 13 residues. With 1 base removed from V and 3 bases from J, the gap between germline ends came to 9 bases. For the CDR3, the DNA is TGTGCCTGGAGTGCCGGGACGGACACTGAAGCTTTCTTT. It translates to CAWSAGTDTEAFF.

The chain uses TRBV28 and TRBJ2-7; TRBD2 agrees at 14 bases. V lost 5 bases, J lost 6 bases, and 3 bases stayed unmatched. This CDR3 contains 14 residues. Germline CDR1 MDHEN, CDR2 SYDVKM. The CDR3 region is CASSGTSGSFEQYF. In DNA form, the CDR3 reads TGTGCCAGCAGTGGGACTAGCGGGAGCTTCGAGCAGTACTTC. The entire variable domain, with the rest obtained from reference TRBV28 and TRBJ2-7, is as follows: DVKVTQSSRYLVKRTGEKVFLECVQDMDHENMFWYRQDPGLGLRLIYFSYDVKMKEKGDIPEGYSVSREKKERFSLILESASTNQTSMYLCASSGTSGSFEQYFGPGTRLTVT.

This clonotype was seen once. The chain has TRBV12-3 or TRBV12-4 and TRBJ1-2; 12 bases are shared with TRBD1. J lost 8 bases, V lost 4 bases, and 5 bases had no gene match. This CDR3 is built from 14 residues. CDR3 in DNA: TGTGCCAGCAGTTCTGGGACAGGGGGCTACGGCTACACCTTC. Translation gives CASSSGTGGYGYTF.

This chain connects TRBV9 to TRBJ2-3; D might be TRBD1 (6 bases). Trimming left V 3 bases short and J 5 bases short, with 13 bases between. CDR1 is SGDLS, CDR2 YYNGEE, per germline. The CDR3 runs to 14 residues. The CDR3 region has the DNA TGTGCCAGCAGCGAGCAGGGGCAGGGAGATACGCAGTATTTT. It encodes CASSEQGQGDTQYF.

This clonotype was observed a single time. The chain links TRBV29-1 to TRBJ1-2; D is uncertain. The CDR3 is 10 amino acids. V was trimmed by 3 bases and J by 7 bases, leaving 6 bases between them. CDR1 and CDR2 from the germline V gene are SQVTM and ANQGSEA. The chain's CDR3 is CSVDVGGYTF. The CDR3 DNA is TGCAGCGTTGACGTCGGTGGCTACACCTTC.

There are many counts of this clonotype. V gene TRBV19 combines with J gene TRBJ2-3; TRBD2 is a possible D gene (5 bases). There are 15 residues in the CDR3. Germline CDR1 and CDR2: LNHDA and SQIVND (reference sequence). V lost 10 bases, J lost 1 base, and 18 bases lay in between. This CDR3 is CATAWLAGGTDTQYF. The DNA of the CDR3 is TGTGCCACCGCCTGGCTAGCCGGTGGCACAGATACGCAGTATTTT.

Regarding this clonotype: A read error may be the cause here, since a much bigger clone is one base away. The chain has TRBV12-3 or TRBV12-4 and TRBJ2-1, with 12 bases matching TRBD2. With 3 bases clipped from V and 5 bases from J, the junction kept 11 bases outside the gene matches. This CDR3 has 18 residues. CDR3 DNA sequence: TGTGCCAGCAGTTTGGGACAGAGAAGACTAGCGGGGGACAATGAGCAGTTCTTC. Translation gives CASSLGQRRLAGDNEQFF.

This clonotype appeared many times. The CDR3 here is CASSVPGYGYTF. The CDR3 region has the DNA TGTGCCAGCAGCGTCCCAGGGTATGGCTACACCTTC. This sequence joins TRBV7-2 and TRBJ1-2; a weak D match, TRBD1 (5 bases). The length of the CDR3 is 12 residues. The ends were cut back, 5 bases at V and 5 bases at J, with 9 bases in the middle. The germline CDR1 and CDR2 sequences are SGHTA and FQGNSA.

The table lists this clonotype with a few counts. This chain uses TRBV5-6 with TRBJ1-1; D remains ambiguous. Germline CDR1 and CDR2: SGHDT and YYEEEE. The CDR3 totals 14 residues. V lost 1 base and J 0 bases, leaving 7 bases between the germline ends. CDR3 in DNA: TGTGCCAGCAGCTTGCCGGTTATGAACACTGAAGCTTTCTTT. Translated: CASSLPVMNTEAFF.